Below are 32 T cell receptor beta chains sequenced from a single sample in a study of shared clonotypes between healthy human individuals. Some clones are missing from TCRdb's copy, which holds only in-frame ones; the method was immunoSEQ multiplex PCR. The sample consists of roughly 380,000 clones, about 96% of them appearing once. Material: memory CD8+ T cells sorted from blood. Stated subset: CD45RO+ cells pooled with CCR7-negative TemRA cells. These TCRs come from a man younger than 40 in good health.

This rearrangement joins TRBV5-4 to TRBJ2-1; TRBD2 aligns across 14 bases. This CDR3 has 20 amino acids. Trimming cost V 2 bases and J 2 bases; bases outside gene matches: 12. Germline V CDR1 and CDR2: SGHNT, YYREEE (reference sequence). The CDR3 sequence: CASSFHTGTSGRAAYNEQFF. The CDR3 nucleotides are TGTGCCAGCAGCTTTCATACCGGGACTAGCGGGAGAGCCGCCTACAATGAGCAGTTCTTC.

V usage is TRBV13 and J usage is TRBJ1-5; no clear D. This CDR3 is 14 amino acids long. Germline V gene sequence: CDR1 PRHDT, CDR2 FYEKMQ (reference sequence). V gave up 7 bases and J gave up 1 base, with 11 bases separating them. As DNA, the CDR3 is TGTGCCAGCACCTCAATTTGGAGCAATCAGCCCCAGCATTTT. It is translated as CASTSIWSNQPQHF.

This chain joins TRBV5-6 and TRBJ2-7; 9 bases fit TRBD1. Trimming removed 0 bases from V and 5 bases from J; junction bases left unmatched: 9. Germline CDR1 reads SGHDT; CDR2 reads YYEEEE. The CDR3 is made up of 16 amino acids. The CDR3 sequence is CASSLEPGQGTDEQYF. Here the CDR3 DNA reads TGTGCCAGCAGCTTGGAACCGGGACAGGGTACGGACGAGCAGTACTTC.

This chain uses TRBV2 with TRBJ1-5, with no clear D. CDR1 and CDR2 (germline): SNHLY, FYNNEI. Trimming took off 7 bases at V and 1 base at J, with 8 bases between the two ends. The CDR3 runs 13 residues. CDR3 amino acids: CASTTDSNQPQHF. CDR3 coding DNA: TGTGCCAGCACAACGGACAGCAATCAGCCCCAGCATTTT.

A word on this clone: The same CDR3 also results from other DNA sequences found in this sample. V and J are TRBV28 and TRBJ2-7; D remains ambiguous. The CDR3 has 11 amino acids. V lost 3 bases and J 4 bases, leaving 4 bases between the germline ends. The germline gives CDR1 MDHEN, CDR2 SYDVKM. CDR3 sequence: CASSFRYEQYF. CDR3 nucleotide sequence: TGTGCCAGCAGTTTCAGGTACGAGCAGTACTTC.

V is TRBV4-2 and J is TRBJ2-7; 10 nucleotides agree with TRBD2. This CDR3 contains 17 residues. Germline assignment: CDR1 LGHNA and CDR2 YNFKEQ. Unmatched junction bases numbered 8, after V lost 2 bases and J lost 1 base. The CDR3 DNA reads TGTGCCAGCAGCCAAAGGTCTGCGGGACTAGCGTCCTACGAGCAGTACTTC. Its translation: CASSQRSAGLASYEQYF.

The J gene is TRBJ2-3, the V gene TRBV18, with 7 bases lining up with TRBD2. Trimming removed 3 bases from V and 1 base from J; junction bases left unmatched: 7. The CDR3 is 16 residues long. The germline CDR1 and CDR2 sequences are KGHSH and LQKENI. The CDR3 sequence is CASSPLPSGGTDTQYF. The CDR3 DNA reads TGTGCCAGCTCACCGCTCCCCAGCGGGGGCACAGATACGCAGTATTTT.

The chain recombines TRBV7-9 with TRBJ1-6; D is unresolved. Trimming removed 5 bases at V and 3 bases at J, with 17 bases between. The CDR3 covers 17 residues. Germline CDR1 SEHNR, CDR2 FQNEAQ (reference sequence). CDR3 bases: TGTGCCAGCAGCCGCGCCAGTCCGGCGATCTATAATTCACCCCTCCACTTT. Its translation is CASSRASPAIYNSPLHF.

This clone is a singleton in its sample. The genes are TRBV6-6 and TRBJ1-5; D is possibly TRBD1 (6 bases). Deletions cut 6 bases from V and 0 bases from J, with 15 bases between. Germline V gene data show CDR1 as MNHNY and CDR2 as SVGAGI (reference sequence). The CDR3 consists of 16 residues. As DNA, the CDR3 is TGTGCCAGCAGATCCCTCCCAGGGGTTAGCAATCAGCCCCAGCATTTT. As protein: CASRSLPGVSNQPQHF.

The chain carries TRBV6-5 and TRBJ1-5; tentatively, D is TRBD1 (5 bases). Germline-derived CDR1 and CDR2 are MNHEY and SVGAGI. This CDR3 region has 15 residues. Trimming removed 5 bases at V and 7 bases at J, with 18 bases between. This CDR3 is CASSRGAGLDQPQHF. The CDR3 DNA sequence: TGTGCCAGCAGTCGAGGGGCCGGGCTGGACCAGCCCCAGCATTTT.

The chain uses TRBV29-1 and TRBJ2-7, with unresolved D. Germline values: CDR1 SQVTM, CDR2 ANQGSEA. The CDR3 is 16 residues long. The ends were cut back, 0 bases at V and 1 base at J, with 16 bases in the middle. The CDR3 bases are TGCAGCGTTGAAGACTCCGTAAGCTTTTTATCCTACGAGCAGTACTTC. Translating gives CSVEDSVSFLSYEQYF.

The V gene is TRBV19, the J gene TRBJ2-3, with D possibly matching TRBD2 (5 bases). CDR3 size: 15 residues. CDR1 is LNHDA, CDR2 SQIVND, per germline (reference sequence). V shed 4 bases and J shed 2 bases, with 13 bases lying between them. Here the CDR3 DNA reads TGTGCCAGTAGTAACCCGAAGCGGAACACAGATACGCAGTATTTT. This encodes CASSNPKRNTDTQYF.

V and J are TRBV4-1 and TRBJ2-3, with 10 bases that match TRBD2. The CDR3 loop spans 17 amino acids. V dropped 1 base and J dropped 6; count of bases not matched to a gene: 10. Germline V gives CDR1 MGHRA, CDR2 YSYEKL. Here the CDR3 DNA reads TGCGCCAGCAGCCAAGTAGTGAAAGCGGGAGGGCCGGATACGCAGTATTTT. It yields the protein CASSQVVKAGGPDTQYF.

This chain links TRBV19 with TRBJ2-7; 7 nucleotides align to TRBD1. The trim removed 8 bases at V and 3 bases at J, leaving 7 bases unmatched. The germline V gene has CDR1 LNHDA and CDR2 SQIVND (reference sequence). The CDR3 sequence is 13 residues long. The CDR3 protein is CASSPQGDYEQYF. The CDR3 DNA reads as TGTGCCAGTTCACCTCAGGGGGACTACGAGCAGTACTTC.

V is TRBV6-1 and J is TRBJ2-3; D is undetermined. The CDR3 runs 12 residues. Germline V gene sequence: CDR1 MNHNS, CDR2 SASEGT. V gave up 8 bases and J gave up 0 bases, with 6 bases separating them. The CDR3 reads CASWGSTDTQYF. CDR3 coding DNA: TGTGCCAGCTGGGGTAGCACAGATACGCAGTATTTT.

The rearrangement joins TRBV15 to TRBJ2-7; 8 bases agree with TRBD2. The J segment lost 2 bases and the V segment lost 3 bases, leaving 12 bases of the junction unmatched. The germline V gene encodes CDR1 LNHNV and CDR2 YYDKDF (reference sequence). CDR3 length: 17 amino acids. The CDR3 region has the DNA TGTGCCACCAGCAGGAGCCTTCCGGGACTAGGGGCCTACGAGCAGTACTTC. Its translation: CATSRSLPGLGAYEQYF.

CDR3 residues: CASSSGRGDPGELFF. The CDR3 DNA is TGTGCCAGCAGCTCTGGTAGGGGGGATCCCGGGGAGCTGTTTTTT. V is TRBV11-3 and J is TRBJ2-2; D tentatively fits TRBD1 or TRBD2 (6 bases each). Germline CDR1 SGHNT, CDR2 YENEEA. This CDR3 has 15 amino acids. V shed 4 bases and J shed 6 bases, with 15 bases lying between them.

V usage is TRBV28 and J usage is TRBJ1-2; 8 nucleotides agree with TRBD1. CDR1 and CDR2 from the germline V gene are MDHEN and SYDVKM. The V gene end was trimmed by 2 bases and the J gene end by 4 bases; junction bases not matched to a gene: 3. This CDR3 region has 14 residues. CDR3 DNA: TGTGCCAGCAGTTTAGGGACAGGTTTCTATGGCTACACCTTC. It is translated as CASSLGTGFYGYTF.

V is TRBV7-9 and J is TRBJ2-1, with TRBD2 identical over 8 bases. The CDR3 totals 16 residues. J lost 3 bases, V lost 0 bases, and 4 bases had no gene match. CDR1 and CDR2 (germline): SEHNR, FQNEAQ (reference sequence). The CDR3 DNA follows: TGTGCCAGCAGCTTAGCGCGACTAGCGAACTACAATGAGCAGTTCTTC. It specifies CASSLARLANYNEQFF.

The chain links TRBV7-6 to TRBJ2-3, with 8 bases identical to TRBD2. CDR1 is SGHVS, CDR2 FNYEAQ, per germline. V lost 4 bases to trimming and J lost 0 bases; unmatched junction nucleotides: 6. There are 16 residues in the CDR3. Here the CDR3 DNA reads TGTGCCAGCAGCTCTCCTAGCGGGCTTAGCACAGATACGCAGTATTTT. Residues: CASSSPSGLSTDTQYF.

The table lists this clone with a count of one. The rearrangement joins TRBV6-5 to TRBJ2-7; perhaps TRBD1 as D (6 bases). With 7 bases removed from V and 3 bases from J, the gap between germline ends came to 16 bases. There are 14 residues in the CDR3. CDR1 is MNHEY and CDR2 is SVGAGI in the germline V gene. DNA for the CDR3: TGTGCCAGCAAAACCCGGGACACTCTCTACGAGCAGTACTTC. Translated: CASKTRDTLYEQYF.

The V gene is TRBV5-1, the J gene TRBJ2-3; 13 positions agree with TRBD2. Germline lookup yields CDR1 SGHRS and CDR2 YFSETQ. V shed 3 bases and J 3 bases; nucleotides not matched to a gene: 4. The CDR3 runs to 16 residues. The CDR3 DNA is TGCGCCAGCAGCTATGGGACTAGCGGGAAAACAGATACGCAGTATTTT. It codes for CASSYGTSGKTDTQYF.

The chain employs TRBV6-5 and TRBJ2-1; TRBD2 is a possible D gene (5 bases). V was cut by 5 bases and J by 4 bases, with 15 bases left in between. CDR1 is MNHEY and CDR2 is SVGAGI in the germline V gene. The CDR3 is made up of 15 amino acids. The CDR3 bases are TGTGCCAGCAGTCGCGGACTCCCTGGGTACAATGAGCAGTTCTTC. Its translation is CASSRGLPGYNEQFF.

The V gene is TRBV5-4, the J gene TRBJ2-7; D might be TRBD2 (7 bases). From germline, CDR1 is SGHNT and CDR2 YYREEE (reference sequence). This CDR3 spans 15 amino acids. V gave up 1 base and J gave up 3 bases, with 14 bases separating them. CDR3 amino acids: CASSLRRGTLYEQYF. In DNA, the CDR3 is TGTGCCAGCAGCTTGAGGCGGGGGACACTCTACGAGCAGTACTTC.

With respect to this clone: The sample carries other DNA sequences with the same CDR3. This chain uses TRBV7-3 with TRBJ2-1; 9 bases align to TRBD1. Germline V gene lookup returns CDR1 SGHTA and CDR2 FQGTGA. The V gene end was trimmed by 3 bases and the J gene end by 3 bases; junction bases not matched to a gene: 0. The CDR3 contains 14 residues. The CDR3 DNA sequence: TGTGCCAGCAGCTTGACAGGGGGCTACAATGAGCAGTTCTTC. It codes for CASSLTGGYNEQFF.

The gene calls are TRBV7-9 and TRBJ2-3, with D possibly being TRBD2 (7 bases). Germline assignment: CDR1 SEHNR and CDR2 FQNEAQ (reference sequence). The CDR3 spans 15 residues. Trimming removed 5 bases at V and 0 bases at J, with 12 bases between. The CDR3 spells CASSPRGGSTDTQYF. The CDR3 DNA follows: TGTGCCAGCAGCCCGAGGGGGGGGAGCACAGATACGCAGTATTTT.

This chain links TRBV28 with TRBJ2-2, with unresolved D. The CDR3 contains 13 residues. CDR1 MDHEN and CDR2 SYDVKM come from the germline V gene. V was shortened by 7 bases and J by 6 bases, with 12 bases between the two germline ends. CDR3 DNA sequence: TGTGCCAGCACTTGGGCCGGTTCCGGGGAGCTGTTTTTT. Protein product: CASTWAGSGELFF.

The rearrangement uses TRBV11-2 and TRBJ2-3; 13 bases line up with TRBD2. Trimming removed 1 base from V and 5 bases from J; junction bases left unmatched: 6. This CDR3 comprises 17 residues. Germline lookup yields CDR1 SGHAT and CDR2 FQNNGV. CDR3 DNA sequence: TGTGCCAGCAGCTTAGGGACTAGCGGGAGTTGGGAAGATACGCAGTATTTT. Translation: CASSLGTSGSWEDTQYF.

This sequence joins TRBV29-1 and TRBJ2-5, with 10 bases fitting TRBD1. The germline CDR1 and CDR2 sequences are SQVTM and ANQGSEA. This CDR3 is built from 14 residues. The ends lost 7 bases at V and 4 bases at J; junction bases unmatched: 9. In DNA form, the CDR3 reads TGCAGCGCCTTGCAAGACAGGGGGCTAGAGACCCAGTACTTC. Translating it yields CSALQDRGLETQYF.

This chain connects TRBV6-1 to TRBJ2-7; TRBD1 aligns across 7 bases. The CDR3 spans 14 residues. Germline V gene lookup returns CDR1 MNHNS and CDR2 SASEGT. The ends lost 5 bases at V and 2 bases at J; junction bases unmatched: 6. The CDR3 DNA follows: TGTGCCAGCAGTACCCGGGACAGTGCCTACGAGCAGTACTTC. This codes for CASSTRDSAYEQYF.

The rearrangement joins TRBV2 to TRBJ2-7; TRBD1 agrees at 10 bases. The germline V gene has CDR1 SNHLY and CDR2 FYNNEI. V shed 1 base and J 2 bases; nucleotides not matched to a gene: 2. The CDR3 is made up of 15 amino acids. CDR3: CASSEGTGGTYEQYF. DNA for the CDR3: TGTGCCAGCAGTGAAGGGACAGGGGGGACCTACGAGCAGTACTTC.

Turning to this clone: Other DNA sequences in the sample encode the same CDR3. This chain joins TRBV29-1 and TRBJ1-2; D call uncertain. From germline, CDR1 is SQVTM and CDR2 ANQGSEA. The CDR3 runs 11 residues. The V end was cut by 3 bases, the J end by 5 bases, with 7 bases between. CDR3 residues: CSVEIGYGYTF. DNA of the CDR3: TGCAGCGTTGAGATCGGGTATGGCTACACCTTC.